Listed here are 7 T cell receptor beta chains from one sample, sequenced in a study of response to subunit inactivated influenza vaccine. Via MiXCR, TCRdb re-called the RT-PCR reads, giving one row per CDR3 protein. This table has approximately 530,000 distinct CDR3 sequences, 10% to 15% appearing once. Sample: PBMCs from blood, taken roughly 47 days after vaccination. These TCRs come from a man in his fifties or sixties who received an inactivated influenza vaccine.

This clonotype appeared many times. The rearrangement links TRBV7-2 to TRBJ2-7; TRBD2 matches 14 bases. The germline CDR1 and CDR2 sequences are SGHTA and FQGNSA. CDR3 size: 17 residues. V lost 5 bases to trimming and J lost 2 bases; unmatched junction nucleotides: 8. CDR3 nucleotides: TGTGCCAGCAGCACGCCGGGACTAGCGGGAGTCCCCTACGAGCAGTACTTC. Its translation is CASSTPGLAGVPYEQYF.

This clonotype was observed at least ten times. The rearrangement uses TRBV5-1 and TRBJ2-5; D is unclear. The CDR3 loop spans 14 amino acids. The germline V gene has CDR1 SGHRS and CDR2 YFSETQ. Trimming removed 3 bases from V and 0 bases from J, with 9 bases in between. Here the CDR3 DNA reads TGCGCCAGCAGCTCGAGGCCGTACCAAGAGACCCAGTACTTC. Protein sequence: CASSSRPYQETQYF.

This clonotype was seen more than once but under ten times. The chain is built from TRBV5-5 and TRBJ2-7; unclear D gene. This CDR3 contains 15 residues. Germline V gives CDR1 SGHKS, CDR2 YYEKEE (reference sequence). V was shortened by 4 bases and J by 0 bases, with 14 bases between the two germline ends. As DNA, the CDR3 is TGTGCCAGCAGCCAAGGTTTCGGCATCTCCTACGAGCAGTACTTC. Amino acid sequence: CASSQGFGISYEQYF.

The chain joins TRBV10-3 to TRBJ1-2, with a tentative D call TRBD1 (6 bases). Germline V lookup: CDR1 ENHRY, CDR2 SYGVKD. Trimming shortened V by 6 bases and J by 6 bases, and 14 bases separated the two germline ends. This CDR3 is built from 13 residues. The DNA for the CDR3 is TGTGCCATCAGCGGGGGGGGGCACGATGGCTACACCTTC. This encodes CAISGGGHDGYTF.

This chain joins TRBV7-2 and TRBJ2-7; perhaps D is TRBD1 or TRBD2 (5 bases each). Germline lookup yields CDR1 SGHTA and CDR2 FQGNSA. The CDR3 loop spans 15 amino acids. The ends were cut back, 8 bases at V and 6 bases at J, with 23 bases in the middle. The CDR3 nucleotides read TGTGCCAGCGGAAGCTTAGCCTGGCAGGGACGCGAGCAGTACTTC. This codes for CASGSLAWQGREQYF.

The chain recombines TRBV29-1 with TRBJ1-1; 8 nucleotides match TRBD1. Germline V gives CDR1 SQVTM, CDR2 ANQGSEA. Losses at the gene ends were 4 bases for V and 6 bases for J; bases not matched to a gene: 4. The CDR3 is 12 amino acids. This CDR3 is CSVGSGGSEAFF. The DNA for the CDR3 is TGCAGCGTTGGATCAGGGGGCTCTGAAGCTTTCTTT.

This chain joins TRBV7-9 and TRBJ1-4; 8 nucleotides align to TRBD1. CDR3 size: 14 residues. V lost 6 bases, J lost 5 bases, and 5 bases stayed unmatched. Germline loops: CDR1 SEHNR, CDR2 FQNEAQ (reference sequence). The CDR3 here is CASRQNRGNEKLFF. The DNA of the CDR3 is TGTGCCAGCAGACAAAACAGGGGGAATGAAAAACTGTTTTTT.